A single sample gave rise to the 32 T cell receptor beta chains below, sequenced in a study of blood T cell repertoires in COVID-19 (dated by TCRdb to about 2020). The library came from the immunoSEQ multiplex PCR assay. Not all clones reach the TCRdb copy of this immuneACCESS table, which keeps in-frame sequences only. Checked studies attribute under half of the gap to unresolved V genes and leave the rest unexplained. Across this sample there are a few hundred thousand clones, with 90% seen only once. The ten largest clones represent around 4.3% of the sample. Material: PBMCs or T cells enriched from blood (not recorded which). The receptor source for this set is a woman aged 18-30 years with acute COVID-19.

The CDR3 region is CASSHTGHGYTF. CDR3 coding DNA: TGTGCCAGCAGCCATACAGGGCACGGCTACACCTTC. V gene TRBV28 combines with J gene TRBJ1-2; D may be TRBD1 (6 bases). Germline CDR1 and CDR2: MDHEN and SYDVKM. The CDR3 sequence is 12 residues long. The ends were cut back, 6 bases at V and 8 bases at J, with 13 bases in the middle.

The rearrangement links TRBV11-3 to TRBJ1-2, with D perhaps TRBD1 (6 bases). CDR1 is SGHNT, CDR2 YENEEA, per germline. The CDR3 sequence is 14 residues long. V gave up 1 base and J gave up 6 bases, with 12 bases separating them. Here the CDR3 DNA reads TGTGCCAGCAGCTTAGGGGCACAGGGCGATGGCTACACCTTC. It codes for CASSLGAQGDGYTF.

The rearrangement joins TRBV11-2 to TRBJ2-5; weak D call: TRBD1 (6 bases). The germline V gene has CDR1 SGHAT and CDR2 FQNNGV. This CDR3 comprises 15 residues. Trimming took 1 base from V and 5 from J, leaving 14 bases between them. As DNA, the CDR3 is TGTGCCAGCAGCTTAGGGGCAGGGGCAGGCGAGACCCAGTACTTC. It is translated as CASSLGAGAGETQYF.

The chain couples TRBV3-1 (or the pseudogene TRBV3-2) to TRBJ2-1; D ambiguous. CDR1 is LGHDT and CDR2 is YNNKEL in the germline V gene (reference sequence). This CDR3 region has 13 residues. Trimming stripped 0 bases from V and 12 bases from J, with 12 bases between. The CDR3 nucleotides read TGTGCCAGCAGCCAAGAGCGGAGCCTGGGGCAGTTCTTC. It codes for CASSQERSLGQFF.

This clone was seen a single time. This chain joins TRBV10-1 and TRBJ2-3; TRBD2 agrees at 10 bases. J was trimmed by 5 bases and V by 5 bases; bases with no gene match: 4. CDR3 length: 14 amino acids. Looked up from germline, CDR1 is WNHNN and CDR2 is SYGVQD (reference sequence). The CDR3 region is CASSPGLAIDTQYF. For the CDR3, the DNA is TGCGCCAGCAGTCCGGGACTAGCGATAGATACGCAGTATTTT.

V gene TRBV11-2 combines with J gene TRBJ2-7; the match to TRBD2 covers 10 bases. The CDR3 is made up of 14 amino acids. The germline V gene has CDR1 SGHAT and CDR2 FQNNGV. V gave up 5 bases and J gave up 4 bases; unmatched junction bases: 5. CDR3 in amino acids: CASSVAGGVYEQYF. DNA of the CDR3: TGTGCCAGCAGCGTAGCGGGAGGAGTATACGAGCAGTACTTC.

The CDR3: CSVVSGQGLYEQYF. The CDR3 DNA reads TGCAGCGTCGTCTCTGGACAGGGGCTCTACGAGCAGTACTTC. V usage is TRBV29-1 and J usage is TRBJ2-7; 9 bases align to TRBD1. Per the germline V gene, CDR1 is SQVTM and CDR2 is ANQGSEA. The CDR3 spans 14 residues. Trimming cost V 6 bases and J 3 bases; bases outside gene matches: 9.

V usage is TRBV7-3 and J usage is TRBJ2-1, with 9 bases fitting TRBD2. The CDR3 totals 15 residues. The germline V gene encodes CDR1 SGHTA and CDR2 FQGTGA. With 5 bases clipped from V and 7 bases from J, the junction kept 9 bases outside the gene matches. The CDR3 reads CASSLGLAGTNEQFF. CDR3 nucleotides: TGTGCCAGCAGCCTGGGGCTAGCGGGAACAAATGAGCAGTTCTTC.

This clone was counted between two and nine times. Here the CDR3 reads CASRKQGVETQYF. The CDR3 DNA follows: TGTGCCAGCAGGAAACAGGGGGTGGAGACCCAGTACTTC. The chain joins TRBV2 to TRBJ2-5; TRBD1 matches at 8 bases. The CDR3 runs to 13 residues. Looked up from germline, CDR1 is SNHLY and CDR2 is FYNNEI. The junction had 5 bases not matched to a gene; V was cut back by 6 bases and J by 5 bases.

Concerning this clone itself: Other DNA sequences within the sample encode an identical CDR3. The chain uses TRBV9 and TRBJ2-1; TRBD2 matches at 7 bases. Germline loops: CDR1 SGDLS, CDR2 YYNGEE. V lost 2 bases and J lost 0; bases outside the gene matches: 2. The CDR3 is made up of 15 amino acids. Written as DNA, the CDR3 is TGTGCCAGCAGCGTCGGCGGGGGCTCCTACAATGAGCAGTTCTTC. It is translated as CASSVGGGSYNEQFF.

V is TRBV10-1 and J is TRBJ2-5; possible D gene TRBD1, 5 bases. The germline gives CDR1 WNHNN, CDR2 SYGVQD (reference sequence). The CDR3 is 14 amino acids. The ends were cut back, 2 bases at V and 7 bases at J, with 14 bases in the middle. CDR3 sequence: CASSEGRQSGTQYF. The CDR3 nucleotides read TGCGCCAGCAGTGAGGGACGACAGTCAGGGACCCAGTACTTC.

Concerning this clone itself: This sample also contains other DNA sequences that code for the same CDR3. V and J are TRBV7-9 and TRBJ1-5, with 8 bases fitting TRBD1. V lost 1 base and J lost 4; bases outside the gene matches: 3. The CDR3 is made up of 15 amino acids. Per the germline V gene, CDR1 is SEHNR and CDR2 is FQNEAQ (reference sequence). In DNA, the CDR3 is TGTGCCAGCAGCTTAGGGACAGGGTCAAATCAGCCCCAGCATTTT. It is translated as CASSLGTGSNQPQHF.

The chain employs TRBV6-5 and TRBJ2-1; TRBD2 aligns across 13 bases. The V gene's germline CDR1 is MNHEY and CDR2 SVGAGI. V lost 10 bases to trimming and J lost 4 bases; unmatched junction nucleotides: 7. The CDR3 is 15 residues long. The CDR3 sequence: CATSPGLAGYNEQFF. CDR3 bases: TGTGCCACCTCACCGGGACTAGCGGGGTACAATGAGCAGTTCTTC.

The chain is built from TRBV6-5 and TRBJ1-1, with D possibly being TRBD1 (6 bases). CDR1 MNHEY and CDR2 SVGAGI come from the germline V gene. The CDR3 is 15 amino acids. V was trimmed by 2 bases and J by 4 bases, leaving 14 bases between them. In DNA, the CDR3 is TGTGCCAGCAGTTACGGGCCAAGGGGGGGCACTGAAGCTTTCTTT. It specifies CASSYGPRGGTEAFF.

The chain recombines TRBV7-2 with TRBJ2-7, with TRBD2 identical over 10 bases. Germline lookup yields CDR1 SGHTA and CDR2 FQGNSA. V lost 5 bases to trimming and J lost 4 bases; unmatched junction nucleotides: 11. The CDR3 contains 16 residues. CDR3 in amino acids: CASSQTLAGDRYEQYF. In nucleotides, the CDR3 is TGTGCCAGCAGCCAGACCCTAGCGGGAGACAGGTACGAGCAGTACTTC.

V usage is TRBV6-5 and J usage is TRBJ1-2; 9 nucleotides align to TRBD1. V lost 6 bases and J lost 6; bases outside the gene matches: 11. From germline, CDR1 is MNHEY and CDR2 SVGAGI. The length of the CDR3 is 15 residues. DNA for the CDR3: TGTGCCAGCAGCGACGGACAGGGGCCTCGGGATGGCTACACCTTC. This gives the protein CASSDGQGPRDGYTF.

The chain joins TRBV3-1 (or the pseudogene TRBV3-2) to TRBJ1-1, with D unresolved. The CDR3 covers 14 residues. V lost 1 base, J lost 1 base, and 7 bases lay in between. Germline loops: CDR1 LGHDT, CDR2 YNNKEL (reference sequence). CDR3 amino acids: CASSQGAGNTEAFF. As DNA, the CDR3 is TGTGCCAGCAGCCAAGGGGCCGGGAACACTGAAGCTTTCTTT.

V and J are TRBV3-1 (or the pseudogene TRBV3-2) and TRBJ2-1, with 14 nucleotides matching TRBD2. With V trimmed by 4 bases and J by 6 bases, 8 bases remained unmatched. Per the germline V gene, CDR1 is LGHDT and CDR2 is YNNKEL (reference sequence). CDR3 length equals 17 residues. The CDR3 is CASSRWGLAGESNEQFF. For the CDR3, the DNA is TGTGCCAGCAGCCGGTGGGGACTAGCGGGGGAAAGCAATGAGCAGTTCTTC.

V and J are TRBV7-6 and TRBJ1-1; maybe TRBD1 (5 bases). The CDR3 is made up of 14 amino acids. Germline loops: CDR1 SGHVS, CDR2 FNYEAQ. Trimming took off 3 bases at V and 3 bases at J, with 11 bases between the two ends. The CDR3 loop reads CASSFEGADTEAFF. The CDR3, as DNA: TGTGCCAGCAGCTTTGAAGGGGCAGACACTGAAGCTTTCTTT.

J is TRBJ2-3 and V is TRBV3-1 (or the pseudogene TRBV3-2); D may be TRBD1 (5 bases). There are 16 residues in the CDR3. Trimming removed 3 bases from V and 2 bases from J, with 15 bases in between. CDR1 is LGHDT and CDR2 is YNNKEL in the germline V gene (reference sequence). The CDR3 protein is CASSQGISDNTDTQYF. CDR3 nucleotide sequence: TGTGCCAGCAGCCAGGGAATATCGGACAACACAGATACGCAGTATTTT.

This clone was counted once. The chain combines TRBV18 with TRBJ2-2; D is possibly TRBD2 (5 bases). V was trimmed by 2 bases and J by 6 bases, leaving 7 bases between them. Germline V gene lookup returns CDR1 KGHSH and CDR2 LQKENI. This CDR3 spans 13 amino acids. The CDR3 DNA reads as TGTGCCAGCTCACCAACGAGGGCCGGGGAGCTGTTTTTT. Its translation is CASSPTRAGELFF.

The J gene is TRBJ2-1, the V gene TRBV28; the D gene is possibly TRBD2 (5 bases). Trimming removed 6 bases at V and 4 bases at J, with 19 bases between. CDR1 is MDHEN and CDR2 is SYDVKM in the germline V gene. This CDR3 spans 16 amino acids. The CDR3 coding sequence is TGTGCCAGCAGCCCATGGGGATTAGCGAAGTACAATGAGCAGTTCTTC. Protein sequence: CASSPWGLAKYNEQFF.

The table lists this clone with a count of one. The genes are TRBV6-1 and TRBJ1-1; D gene unclear. Germline CDR1 is MNHNS and CDR2 is SASEGT. V gave up 1 base and J gave up 0 bases, with 9 bases separating them. This CDR3 is built from 15 residues. CDR3 DNA sequence: TGTGCCAGCAGTGAAGGGGCAAGAATGAACACTGAAGCTTTCTTT. Amino acid sequence: CASSEGARMNTEAFF.

In nucleotides, the CDR3 is TGTGCCAGAAGTCTTCCCGGGACAGGGAACACTGAAGCTTTCTTT. This translates into CARSLPGTGNTEAFF. The chain joins TRBV5-3 to TRBJ1-1; 8 bases line up with TRBD1. TRBV5-3 is an ORF, with its function uncertain. This CDR3 is built from 15 residues. After removal of 5 bases from V and 1 base from J, the junction contained 7 bases not matched to a gene.

This rearrangement joins TRBV11-2 to TRBJ2-7; 9 bases map to TRBD2. CDR1 SGHAT and CDR2 FQNNGV come from the germline V gene. CDR3 length: 14 amino acids. After removal of 4 bases from V and 7 bases from J, the junction contained 8 bases not matched to a gene. The CDR3 here is CASSSGTSRGEQYF. CDR3 in DNA: TGTGCCAGCAGCTCAGGGACTAGCCGTGGGGAGCAGTACTTC.

This clone was seen a handful of times. The gene calls are TRBV7-3 and TRBJ2-1, with 9 bases identical to TRBD1. Germline trimming cut 1 base from V and 7 bases from J; bases unmatched to any gene: 5. CDR3 length: 15 residues. The germline gives CDR1 SGHTA, CDR2 FQGTGA. The CDR3 DNA sequence: TGTGCCAGCAGCTTAAGCGGGACAGGGCCTAATGAGCAGTTCTTC. Amino acids: CASSLSGTGPNEQFF. Looking up the rest from reference TRBV7-3 and TRBJ2-1 gives the full variable domain: GAGVSQTPSNKVTEKGKYVELRCDPISGHTALYWYRQSLGQGPEFLIYFQGTGAADDSGLPNDRFFAVRPEGSVSTLKIQRTERGDSAVYLCASSLSGTGPNEQFFGPGTRLTVL.

The chain is built from TRBV19 and TRBJ2-1, with 7 nucleotides matching TRBD2. The CDR3 length is 16 residues. The trim removed 3 bases at V and 0 bases at J, leaving 5 bases unmatched. Germline values: CDR1 LNHDA, CDR2 SQIVND (reference sequence). The CDR3 DNA is TGTGCCAGTAGTATTCAGCGGACTAGCTCCTACAATGAGCAGTTCTTC. It translates to CASSIQRTSSYNEQFF.

The chain uses TRBV5-1 and TRBJ2-1; tentatively, D is TRBD2 (6 bases). Germline CDR1 is SGHRS and CDR2 is YFSETQ. The ends were cut back, 0 bases at V and 9 bases at J, with 13 bases in the middle. This CDR3 spans 14 amino acids. The CDR3 DNA is TGCGCCAGCAGCTTGGAGATGGGCGGGGTTGAGCAGTTCTTC. Its protein product is CASSLEMGGVEQFF. Filled out from reference TRBV5-1 and TRBJ2-1, the complete variable domain reads KAGVTQTPRYLIKTRGQQVTLSCSPISGHRSVSWYQQTPGQGLQFLFEYFSETQRNKGNFPGRFSGRQFSNSRSEMNVSTLELGDSALYLCASSLEMGGVEQFFGPGTRLTVL.

This clone was counted a single time. The chain uses TRBV10-2 and TRBJ2-1, with 15 nucleotides matching TRBD2. Germline CDR1 is WSHSY and CDR2 is SAAADI. This CDR3 contains 17 residues. Germline trimming cut 3 bases from V and 6 bases from J; bases unmatched to any gene: 6. The CDR3 coding sequence is TGCGCCAGCAGTGAACTGGGACTAGCGGGAGGTGGCAATGAGCAGTTCTTC. This codes for CASSELGLAGGGNEQFF.

The gene calls are TRBV28 and TRBJ1-1, with TRBD1 identical over 8 bases. CDR3 length equals 14 residues. Germline CDR1 and CDR2: MDHEN and SYDVKM. V shed 7 bases, J shed 2 bases, and the junction held 6 bases outside the gene matches. The CDR3 DNA sequence: TGTGCCAGCACTGGACAGGGCGGAAACACTGAAGCTTTCTTT. Translation: CASTGQGGNTEAFF.

This chain links TRBV6-2 or TRBV6-3 with TRBJ1-5; D is unresolved. Trimming cost V 2 bases and J 8 bases, with 16 bases left between them. Germline CDR1 MNHEY, CDR2 SVGEGT. The CDR3 spans 15 residues. CDR3 in DNA: TGTGCCAGCAGTTACGCCCCCGCCGAGGTAGAGCCCCAGCATTTT. This sequence encodes CASSYAPAEVEPQHF.

This clone is a singleton in its sample. The genes are TRBV28 and TRBJ1-2; possibly TRBD1 for D (5 bases). The CDR3 totals 14 residues. V dropped 3 bases and J dropped 8 bases, with 16 bases sitting between them. Looked up from germline, CDR1 is MDHEN and CDR2 is SYDVKM. CDR3: CASSFILDITGYTF. CDR3 DNA sequence: TGTGCCAGCAGTTTCATCCTGGACATAACCGGCTACACCTTC.